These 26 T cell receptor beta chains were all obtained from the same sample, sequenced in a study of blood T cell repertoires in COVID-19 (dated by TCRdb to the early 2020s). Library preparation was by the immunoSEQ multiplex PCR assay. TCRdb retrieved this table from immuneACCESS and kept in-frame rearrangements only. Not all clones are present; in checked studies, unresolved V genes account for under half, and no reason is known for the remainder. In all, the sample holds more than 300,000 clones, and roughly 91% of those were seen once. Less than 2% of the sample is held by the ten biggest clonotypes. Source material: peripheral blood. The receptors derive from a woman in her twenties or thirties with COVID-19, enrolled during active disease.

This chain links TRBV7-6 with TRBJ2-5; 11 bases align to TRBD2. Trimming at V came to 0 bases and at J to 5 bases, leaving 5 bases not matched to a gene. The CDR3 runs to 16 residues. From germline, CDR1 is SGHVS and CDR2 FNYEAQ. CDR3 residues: CASSLAVAGGPETQYF. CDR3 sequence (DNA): TGTGCCAGCAGCTTAGCGGTAGCGGGGGGGCCGGAGACCCAGTACTTC.

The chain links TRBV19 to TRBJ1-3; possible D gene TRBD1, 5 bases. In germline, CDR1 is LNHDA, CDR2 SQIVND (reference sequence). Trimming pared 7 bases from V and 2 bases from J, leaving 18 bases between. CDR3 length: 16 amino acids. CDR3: CASTLPGPATGNTIYF. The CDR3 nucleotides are TGTGCCAGTACCCTTCCAGGGCCGGCAACTGGAAACACCATATATTTT.

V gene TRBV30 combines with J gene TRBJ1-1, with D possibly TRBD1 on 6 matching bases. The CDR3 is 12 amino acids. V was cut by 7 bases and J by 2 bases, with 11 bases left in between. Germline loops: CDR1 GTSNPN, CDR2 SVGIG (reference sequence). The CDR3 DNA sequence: TGTGCCTCCGACAGGTCCAACACTGAAGCTTTCTTT. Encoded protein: CASDRSNTEAFF.

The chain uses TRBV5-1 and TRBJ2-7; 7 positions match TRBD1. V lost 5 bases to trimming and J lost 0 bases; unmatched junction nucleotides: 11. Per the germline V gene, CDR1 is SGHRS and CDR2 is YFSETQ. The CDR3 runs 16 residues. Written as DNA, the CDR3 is TGCGCCAGCAGTGAAAGTCCGGGACAGAGCTCCTACGAGCAGTACGTC. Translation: CASSESPGQSSYEQYV.

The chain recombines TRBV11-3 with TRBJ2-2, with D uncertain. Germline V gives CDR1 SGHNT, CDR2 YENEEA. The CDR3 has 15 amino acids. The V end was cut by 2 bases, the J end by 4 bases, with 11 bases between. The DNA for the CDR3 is TGTGCCAGCAGCTTAAACGAGCTCGGCACCGGGGAGCTGTTTTTT. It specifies CASSLNELGTGELFF.

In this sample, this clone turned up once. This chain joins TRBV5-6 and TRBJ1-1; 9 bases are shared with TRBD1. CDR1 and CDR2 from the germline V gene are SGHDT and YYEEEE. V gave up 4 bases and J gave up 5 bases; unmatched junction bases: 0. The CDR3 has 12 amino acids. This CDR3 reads CASSGTGTEAFF. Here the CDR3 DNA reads TGTGCCAGCAGCGGGACAGGGACTGAAGCTTTCTTT.

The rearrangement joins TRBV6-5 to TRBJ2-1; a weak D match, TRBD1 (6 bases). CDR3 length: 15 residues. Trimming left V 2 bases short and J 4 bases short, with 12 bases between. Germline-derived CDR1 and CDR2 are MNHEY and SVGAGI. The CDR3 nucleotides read TGTGCCAGCAGTTACCGACGTCAGGGGTACAATGAGCAGTTCTTC. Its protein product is CASSYRRQGYNEQFF.

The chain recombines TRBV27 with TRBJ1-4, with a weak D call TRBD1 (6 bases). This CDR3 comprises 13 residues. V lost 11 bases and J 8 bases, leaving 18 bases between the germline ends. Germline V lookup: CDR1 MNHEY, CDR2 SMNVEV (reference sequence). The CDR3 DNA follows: TGTGCCCCCTTGGGGGGGGGCCTCGAAAAACTGTTTTTT. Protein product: CAPLGGGLEKLFF.

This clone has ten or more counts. The CDR3 DNA is TGTGCCAGCAGCCGGACAGGCGGACAGCCCCAGCATTTT. This translates into CASSRTGGQPQHF. The chain carries TRBV5-6 and TRBJ1-5, with TRBD1 identical over 7 bases. Germline values: CDR1 SGHDT, CDR2 YYEEEE. The CDR3 is 13 residues long. V was clipped by 4 bases and J by 7 bases; unmatched bases: 5.

The CDR3 DNA reads TGTGCCAGCAGCCTCGGGACAGGCACAGATACGCAGTATTTT. Translated, it gives CASSLGTGTDTQYF. The chain joins TRBV7-7 to TRBJ2-3; 7 positions match TRBD1. Losses at the gene ends were 5 bases for V and 1 base for J; bases not matched to a gene: 3. CDR3 length: 14 residues. Germline CDR1 reads SSHAT; CDR2 reads FNYEAQ (reference sequence).

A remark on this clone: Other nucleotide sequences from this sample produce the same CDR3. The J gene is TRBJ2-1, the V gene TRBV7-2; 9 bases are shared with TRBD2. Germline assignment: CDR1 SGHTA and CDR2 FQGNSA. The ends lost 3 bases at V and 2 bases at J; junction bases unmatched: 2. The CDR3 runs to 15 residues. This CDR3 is CASSLAGGPYNEQFF. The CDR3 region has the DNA TGTGCCAGCAGCTTGGCGGGGGGGCCCTACAATGAGCAGTTCTTC.

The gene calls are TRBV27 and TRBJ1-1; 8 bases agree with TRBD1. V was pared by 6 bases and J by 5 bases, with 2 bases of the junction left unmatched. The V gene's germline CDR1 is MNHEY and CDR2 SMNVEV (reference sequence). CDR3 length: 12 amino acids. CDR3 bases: TGTGCCAGCAGAACAGGGGGGACTGAAGCTTTCTTT. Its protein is CASRTGGTEAFF.

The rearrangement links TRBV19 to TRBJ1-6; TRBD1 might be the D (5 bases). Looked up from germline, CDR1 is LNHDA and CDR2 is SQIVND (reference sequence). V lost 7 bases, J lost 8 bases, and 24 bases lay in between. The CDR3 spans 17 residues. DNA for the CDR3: TGTGCCAGTAATCTCGGCGTAGGAGGGACGTTGGATTCACCCCTCCACTTT. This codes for CASNLGVGGTLDSPLHF.

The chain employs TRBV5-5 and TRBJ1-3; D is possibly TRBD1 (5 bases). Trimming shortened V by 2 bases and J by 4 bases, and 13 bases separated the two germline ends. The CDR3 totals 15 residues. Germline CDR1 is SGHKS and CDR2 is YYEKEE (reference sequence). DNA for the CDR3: TGTGCCAGCAGCTTAACCAGGGAGGGAGGAAACACCATATATTTT. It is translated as CASSLTREGGNTIYF. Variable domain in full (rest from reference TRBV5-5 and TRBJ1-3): DAGVTQSPTHLIKTRGQQVTLRCSPISGHKSVSWYQQVLGQGPQFIFQYYEKEERGRGNFPDRFSARQFPNYSSELNVNALLLGDSALYLCASSLTREGGNTIYFGEGSWLTVV.

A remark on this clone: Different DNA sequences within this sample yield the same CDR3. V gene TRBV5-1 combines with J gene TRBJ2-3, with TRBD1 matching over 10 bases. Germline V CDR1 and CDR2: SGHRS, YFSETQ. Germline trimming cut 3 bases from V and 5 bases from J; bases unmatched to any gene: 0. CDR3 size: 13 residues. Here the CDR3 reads CASSWDRGDTQYF. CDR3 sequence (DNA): TGCGCCAGCAGCTGGGACAGGGGAGATACGCAGTATTTT.

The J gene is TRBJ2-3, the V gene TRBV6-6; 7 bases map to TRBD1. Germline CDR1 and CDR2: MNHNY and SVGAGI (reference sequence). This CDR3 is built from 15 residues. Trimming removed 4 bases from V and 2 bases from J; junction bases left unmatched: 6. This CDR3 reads CASSSQGKITDTQYF. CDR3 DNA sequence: TGTGCCAGCAGTTCACAGGGGAAAATCACAGATACGCAGTATTTT.

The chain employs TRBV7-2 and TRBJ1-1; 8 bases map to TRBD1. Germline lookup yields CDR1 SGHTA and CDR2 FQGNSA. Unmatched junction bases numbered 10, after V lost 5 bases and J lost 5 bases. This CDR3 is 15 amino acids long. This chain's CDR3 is CASSPRTGKSTEAFF. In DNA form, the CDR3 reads TGTGCCAGCAGCCCTAGGACAGGGAAGAGTACTGAAGCTTTCTTT.

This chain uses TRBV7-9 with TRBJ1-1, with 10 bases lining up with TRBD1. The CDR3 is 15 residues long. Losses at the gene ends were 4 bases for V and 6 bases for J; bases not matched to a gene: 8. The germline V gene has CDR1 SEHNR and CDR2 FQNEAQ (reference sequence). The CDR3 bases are TGTGCCAGCAGCTCCTGGACAGGGGGAACGGCTGAAGCTTTCTTT. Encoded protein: CASSSWTGGTAEAFF.

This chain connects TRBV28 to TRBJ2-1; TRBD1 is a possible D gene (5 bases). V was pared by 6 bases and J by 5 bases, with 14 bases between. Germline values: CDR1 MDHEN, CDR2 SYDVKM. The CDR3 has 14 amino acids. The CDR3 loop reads CASSPYLGDNEQFF. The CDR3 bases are TGTGCCAGCAGCCCATATCTAGGGGACAATGAGCAGTTCTTC.

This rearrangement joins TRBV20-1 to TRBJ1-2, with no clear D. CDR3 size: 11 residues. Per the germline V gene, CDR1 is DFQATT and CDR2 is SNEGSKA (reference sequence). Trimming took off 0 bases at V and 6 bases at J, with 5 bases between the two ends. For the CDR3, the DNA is TGCAGTGCTAGAGATCTAGATGGCTACACCTTC. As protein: CSARDLDGYTF.

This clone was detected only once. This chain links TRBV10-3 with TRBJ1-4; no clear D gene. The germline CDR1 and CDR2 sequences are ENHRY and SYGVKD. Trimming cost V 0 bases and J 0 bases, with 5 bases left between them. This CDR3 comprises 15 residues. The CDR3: CAISESGATNEKLFF. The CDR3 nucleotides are TGTGCCATCAGTGAGTCCGGGGCAACTAATGAAAAACTGTTTTTT.

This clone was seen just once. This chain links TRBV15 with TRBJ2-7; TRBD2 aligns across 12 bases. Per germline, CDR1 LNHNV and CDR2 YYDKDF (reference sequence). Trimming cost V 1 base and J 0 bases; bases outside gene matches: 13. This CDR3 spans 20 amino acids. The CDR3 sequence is CATSRARTSGAPASSYEQYV. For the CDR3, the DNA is TGTGCCACCAGCAGAGCCCGGACTAGCGGGGCCCCTGCCTCCTCCTACGAGCAGTACGTC.

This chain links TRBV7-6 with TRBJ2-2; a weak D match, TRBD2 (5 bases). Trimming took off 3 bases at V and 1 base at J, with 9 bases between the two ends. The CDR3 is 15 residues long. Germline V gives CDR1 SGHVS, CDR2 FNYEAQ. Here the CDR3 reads CASSLRALNTGELFF. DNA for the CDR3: TGTGCCAGCAGCTTGAGGGCTTTGAACACCGGGGAGCTGTTTTTT.

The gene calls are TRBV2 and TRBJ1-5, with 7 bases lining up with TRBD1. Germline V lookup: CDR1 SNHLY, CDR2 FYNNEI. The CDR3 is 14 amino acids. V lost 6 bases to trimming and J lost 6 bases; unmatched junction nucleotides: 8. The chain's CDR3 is CASSLQGLPQPQHF. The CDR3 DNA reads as TGTGCCAGCAGCTTACAGGGGCTCCCTCAGCCCCAGCATTTT.

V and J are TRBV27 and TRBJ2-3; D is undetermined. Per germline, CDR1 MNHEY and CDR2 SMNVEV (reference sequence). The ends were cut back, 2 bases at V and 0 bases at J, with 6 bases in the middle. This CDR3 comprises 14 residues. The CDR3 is CASSLSESTDTQYF. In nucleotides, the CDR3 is TGTGCCAGCAGTTTAAGTGAGAGCACAGATACGCAGTATTTT.

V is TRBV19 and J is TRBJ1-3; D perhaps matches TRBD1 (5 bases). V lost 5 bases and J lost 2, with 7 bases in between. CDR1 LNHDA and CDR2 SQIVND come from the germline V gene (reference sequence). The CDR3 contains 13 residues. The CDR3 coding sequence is TGTGCCAGTAGTTGGACAACTGGAAACACCATATATTTT. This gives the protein CASSWTTGNTIYF.